Sequencing of this T cell receptor (beta chain) was carried out in a study of cytomegalovirus exposure and HLA in healthy donors. Study-wide results and caveats: It was confirmed in vitro that a few of the CMV-associated chains were specific for CMV antigens. Productive status was seen about 87% or about 30% of the time for most TCR beta V segments in an earlier analysis. Cytomegalovirus association was listed for about 180 TCR beta chains.

In this sample, this clone turned up a few times. What it binds is not known. The PCR employed 60 Vbeta primers together with 13 Jbeta primers. The method was immunoSEQ multiplex PCR; TCRdb's version includes in-frame clones alone and lacks a portion of them. The repertoire has roughly 180,000 clones, about 9.4% of them found once; the top ten carry 1% to 1.5%. The CDR3 loop spans 16 amino acids. J gave up 3 bases and V 6 bases, and 9 bases lay outside the gene matches. The germline V gene has CDR1 MDHEN and CDR2 SYDVKM. The chain joins TRBV28 to TRBJ1-5; the match to TRBD1 covers 9 bases. Sequencing was performed on PBMCs. The receptor's source is a woman aged 25 to 39 in good health and CMV-seropositive. CDR3 protein: CASSRPGTGFNQPQHF. For the CDR3, the DNA is TGTGCCAGCAGCCGTCCCGGGACAGGGTTCAATCAGCCCCAGCATTTT.